This T cell receptor (beta chain) was retrieved from a study of OX40 agonist ivuxolimab in advanced cancers. At the level of the whole study: Ivuxolimab was an agonistic, fully human IgG2 monoclonal antibody directed against OX40 (CD134), a costimulatory receptor. Intravenous ivuxolimab was administered to patients every 2 weeks at six dose levels: 0.01, 0.1, 0.3, 1.5, 3 and 10 mg/kg. Of the approximately 50 dose-escalation patients, hepatocellular carcinoma was present in 19, melanoma in roughly 15, renal cell carcinoma in 9 and head and neck cancer in 9. In the dose-escalation cohort, roughly 82% of patients were male, and the mean age was roughly 60 years with a range of roughly 23 to 90. Patients were allowed to have had prior anti-PD-1, anti-PD-L1 or anti-CTLA-4 therapy, and around 43% of the dose-escalation patients had been treated with checkpoint inhibitors. Partial responses were achieved by three dose-escalation patients, of whom one had hepatocellular carcinoma and two had cutaneous melanoma. The purpose of peripheral TCRbeta sequencing was to test whether ivuxolimab changed TCR sequence diversity and led to clonal T-cell expansion. The paper reports the monotherapy dose-escalation portion (N ≈ 50 patients) of the phase I ivuxolimab trial.

The trial excluded patients who had a history of autoimmune disease or who were on systemic immunosuppression. Peripheral blood for TCR sequencing was drawn from every dose cohort at baseline, at cycle 4 day 1 and at cycle 7 day 1. Samples came from an open-label, multicenter, first-in-human phase I dose-escalation trial of ivuxolimab. Adults with locally advanced or metastatic melanoma, renal cell carcinoma, hepatocellular carcinoma or head and neck squamous cell carcinoma were enrolled in the trial. Before TCR sequencing, CD4+ and CD8+ T cells were separately sorted from peripheral blood. What the authors observed across the whole study: In partial responders in the 0.1-3.0 mg/kg groups, normalized peripheral clonal expansion was found to be among the lowest, especially among CD8+ T cells. Low levels of normalized T-cell clonal expansion were also seen in some nonresponding patients. Antigen specificity was not determined for the clonally expanded peripheral T cells. At doses of 0.1 to 3.0 mg/kg, clonal expansion of both CD4+ and CD8+ blood T cells was observed from baseline to week 6. On average, CD8+ T cells showed more expanded clones than CD4+ T cells after ivuxolimab.

The CDR3 runs 15 residues from the cysteine to the phenylalanine. The only DNA kept is the CDR3, 45 bases in frame from the first base. In the germline V gene, CDR1 corresponds to SGDLS and CDR2 to YYNGEE. V is pared back by 0 bases and J by 2 bases, with 10 bases lying between the germline termini. With respect to this clone: Its antigen is currently not known. Qualities for individual bases were not recorded, and no much larger clone is one base off.

For sequencing of the TCRbeta CDR3 region, genomic DNA was extracted from the sorted cells. The immunoSEQ Assay was used to sequence the TCRbeta CDR3 regions. TCRdb retrieved this table from immuneACCESS and kept in-frame rearrangements only. Not all clones are present; in checked studies, unresolved V genes account for under half, and no reason is known for the remainder. The sample includes under 20,000 clones, with more than 75% observed a single time. The ten largest clonotypes hold approximately 45% of the sample. The material was CD4+ or CD8+ T cells sorted from blood, obtained in a trial of the OX40 agonist ivuxolimab. The source of this sequence is an adult with an advanced solid tumor such as melanoma, head and neck, liver or kidney cancer. The chain joins TRBV9 to TRBJ2-3; the best D guess is TRBD1, with 6 bases matching. The nucleotide sequence reads as follows: TGTGCCAGCAGCGTAGCCAGGGGATACACAGATACGCAGTATTTT. Translated, it reads CASSVARGYTDTQYF.